This T cell receptor beta chain was recorded in a study of T-cell reconstitution after alpha-beta-depleted transplantation in children. Findings of the study overall: Where alpha-beta T cells came from about two months after transplant was reportedly several hundred expanded graft clones. Where some patients showed high TCRbeta diversity at day 60, it came from recipient T cells and thymic progenitors that had survived. Hyperexpanded clones declined; after one year, newly produced T cells mostly supplied diversity.

This clonotype was picked up a small number of times. Its target is not known. During its preparation, the TCRbeta library received unique molecular identifiers. TCRdb reprocessed the PCR reads with MiXCR, giving one entry per CDR3 protein. The table lists 500,000 to 750,000 distinct CDR3 sequences, 13% of them singletons. The CDR3 is made up of 16 amino acids. The germline V gene has CDR1 MNHEY and CDR2 SMNVEV (reference sequence). The J segment lost 4 bases and the V segment lost 7 bases, leaving 13 bases of the junction unmatched. This TCR came from a male patient under 18 who had a stem cell transplant for acute myeloid leukemia, so the T cells may come from the graft donor. Material: PBMCs, mostly from graft donor cells, obtained 360 days after TCRalphabeta/CD19-depleted stem cell transplant. The chain couples TRBV27 to TRBJ2-1; 7 bases line up with TRBD1. Here the CDR3 reads CASTAQGRQFYNEQFF. The DNA of the CDR3 is TGTGCCAGCACCGCACAGGGGCGCCAATTTTACAATGAGCAGTTCTTC.